This T cell receptor beta chain was documented in a study of shared clonotypes between healthy human individuals. Across the whole study: The donor pool was made up of two women and three men aged 18 to 49. The study, taken as a whole, reports: Lower generation probabilities were found for non-shared clonotypes than for those shared by all four donors.

This clone has a single count. The antigen remains unidentified. This CDR3 spans 15 amino acids. Germline CDR1 reads MDHEN; CDR2 reads SYDVKM. Trimming took off 7 bases at V and 0 bases at J, with 13 bases between the two ends. Sequenced by immunoSEQ multiplex PCR; TCRdb stores in-frame clones only, minus some. The repertoire holds more than 1 million clones, with about 80% as singletons. This chain connects TRBV28 to TRBJ1-3; unclear D gene. This TCR was recovered from a man aged 18 to 29 in good health. Some clones in this sample may be carry-over from other donors' samples. Sequencing was carried out using memory CD4+ T cells from PBMCs. As to subset: CD45RA-negative fraction. The CDR3 DNA is TGTGCCAGCACCCTCGAGAGCCTCTCTGGAAACACCATATATTTT. Its protein is CASTLESLSGNTIYF.